These 19 T cell receptor beta chains originate from one sample sequenced in a study of shared clonotypes between healthy human individuals. The assay was immunoSEQ multiplex PCR, and TCRdb's table has in-frame clones only and misses some. The table has some 2 million clones, about 95% seen once. Material: naive CD4+ T cells sorted from blood. Subset: CD45RA+ positively selected. The receptors were sampled from a man in his late teens or twenties in good health.

This clone was seen a single time. The rearrangement uses TRBV27 and TRBJ1-5; weak D call: TRBD1 (5 bases). This CDR3 has 14 amino acids. CDR1 is MNHEY and CDR2 is SMNVEV in the germline V gene (reference sequence). Trimming shortened V by 5 bases and J by 1 base, and 9 bases separated the two germline ends. CDR3 DNA sequence: TGTGCCAGCAGTGCCCGGGACAGCAATCAGCCCCAGCATTTT. This encodes CASSARDSNQPQHF.

CDR3: CASSPSPNRDTDTQYF. The CDR3 DNA sequence: TGTGCCAGCTCACCATCCCCCAACAGGGACACAGATACGCAGTATTTT. The chain recombines TRBV18 with TRBJ2-3; tentatively, D is TRBD1 (6 bases). Germline V lookup: CDR1 KGHSH, CDR2 LQKENI. The CDR3 length is 16 residues. The V end was cut by 2 bases, the J end by 2 bases, with 14 bases between.

This chain joins TRBV9 and TRBJ1-6; tentative D call: TRBD1 (5 bases). The ends were cut back, 2 bases at V and 6 bases at J, with 15 bases in the middle. Germline CDR1 SGDLS, CDR2 YYNGEE. This CDR3 is built from 16 residues. Written as DNA, the CDR3 is TGTGCCAGCAGCGTCAGCGGGGCGACAATTAATTCACCCCTCCACTTT. Its protein product is CASSVSGATINSPLHF. Based on the CDR3 plus reference TRBV9 and TRBJ1-6, the full variable domain is DSGVTQTPKHLITATGQRVTLRCSPRSGDLSVYWYQQSLDQGLQFLIQYYNGEERAKGNILERFSAQQFPDLHSELNLSSLELGDSALYFCASSVSGATINSPLHFGNGTRLTVT.

The chain is built from TRBV27 and TRBJ1-6; D ambiguous. Between the trimmed V and J ends, which lost 6 bases and 7 bases, there was a span of 16 bases. The CDR3 extends over 15 amino acids. CDR1 and CDR2 (germline): MNHEY, SMNVEV (reference sequence). The CDR3 protein is CASRRLWVGNSPLHF. In DNA form, the CDR3 reads TGTGCCAGCAGACGGCTTTGGGTCGGGAATTCACCCCTCCACTTT.

This chain connects TRBV5-2 to TRBJ1-3. TRBV5-2 has pseudogene status. This CDR3 contains 16 residues. CDR3: CASSQPGRVAGNTIYF. CDR3 sequence (DNA): TGCGCCAGCAGCCAACCTGGGAGGGTGGCTGGAAACACCATATATTTT.

The gene calls are TRBV7-9 and TRBJ1-1, with D hard to call. V lost 1 base to trimming and J lost 4 bases, with 4 bases between them. Germline-derived CDR1 and CDR2 are SEHNR and FQNEAQ (reference sequence). The CDR3 has 12 amino acids. CDR3 nucleotide sequence: TGTGCCAGCAGCTTAGTGGCCACTGAAGCTTTCTTT. Its translation: CASSLVATEAFF.

V and J are TRBV5-1 and TRBJ2-3, with D uncertain. CDR3 length: 14 amino acids. Germline V gene lookup returns CDR1 SGHRS and CDR2 YFSETQ. V dropped 2 bases and J dropped 1 base, with 8 bases sitting between them. Here the CDR3 reads CASSFHLGTDTQYF. CDR3 coding DNA: TGCGCCAGCAGCTTCCACCTGGGCACAGATACGCAGTATTTT.

The chain has TRBV5-1 and TRBJ2-3; D gene ambiguous. The V end lost 4 bases, the J end lost 2 bases, and 11 bases lay between the germline ends. From germline, CDR1 is SGHRS and CDR2 YFSETQ. The CDR3 totals 14 residues. The CDR3 sequence is CASSQTPPTDTQYF. The CDR3 region has the DNA TGCGCCAGCAGCCAGACGCCCCCCACAGATACGCAGTATTTT.

The rearrangement joins TRBV7-9 to TRBJ2-3, with 12 bases matching TRBD2. Trimming cost V 7 bases and J 4 bases; bases outside gene matches: 6. Germline lookup yields CDR1 SEHNR and CDR2 FQNEAQ (reference sequence). The CDR3 contains 15 residues. The CDR3 here is CASILAGGIPDTQYF. CDR3 DNA sequence: TGTGCCAGCATCCTAGCGGGGGGGATCCCAGATACGCAGTATTTT.

The chain has TRBV5-4 and TRBJ2-7, with D hard to call. There are 12 residues in the CDR3. Germline V gene sequence: CDR1 SGHNT, CDR2 YYREEE (reference sequence). The V end was cut by 4 bases, the J end by 3 bases, with 8 bases between. For the CDR3, the DNA is TGTGCCAGCAGCAGGGATCACTACGAGCAGTACTTC. This translates into CASSRDHYEQYF.

V is TRBV28 and J is TRBJ1-2; 11 positions agree with TRBD1. CDR1 is MDHEN and CDR2 is SYDVKM in the germline V gene. The CDR3 has 16 amino acids. Trimming removed 1 base from V and 8 bases from J; junction bases left unmatched: 9. As DNA, the CDR3 is TGTGCCAGCAGTTTATTTATGGGACAGGGGGAGTCAGGCTACACCTTC. The encoded protein is CASSLFMGQGESGYTF.

CDR3 sequence (DNA): TGCGCCAGCAGCTTGGAATACGGCGACACTGAAGCTTTCTTT. It is translated as CASSLEYGDTEAFF. The rearrangement links TRBV5-1 to TRBJ1-1; D remains ambiguous. The CDR3 has 14 amino acids. The germline V and J ends were trimmed by 0 bases and 3 bases, with 9 bases remaining between them. Germline V gives CDR1 SGHRS, CDR2 YFSETQ.

This clone was seen a single time. The chain combines TRBV29-1 with TRBJ2-2, with D perhaps matching TRBD2 (5 bases). The CDR3 covers 13 residues. CDR1 is SQVTM and CDR2 is ANQGSEA in the germline V gene. The ends were cut back, 4 bases at V and 3 bases at J, with 9 bases in the middle. The CDR3 region is CSVGFGDTGELFF. The CDR3 DNA reads TGCAGCGTTGGGTTCGGGGACACCGGGGAGCTGTTTTTT.

This clone was seen a single time. The V and J genes are TRBV6-1 and TRBJ1-1; D is unclear. Germline V gene lookup returns CDR1 MNHNS and CDR2 SASEGT. The CDR3 spans 15 residues. V was clipped by 6 bases and J by 4 bases, with 18 bases between them. The DNA for the CDR3 is TGTGCCAGCAGAGGGCAGACCCTGAAAGGCACTGAAGCTTTCTTT. It is translated as CASRGQTLKGTEAFF.

This chain connects TRBV5-1 to TRBJ2-5; D is unclear. The J call may be faulty, since TRBJ2-7 better matches the DNA end. The CDR3 spans 15 residues. CDR1 and CDR2 from the germline V gene are SGHRS and YFSETQ. The CDR3 loop is CASSLVAAPYYEQYF. In nucleotides, the CDR3 is TGCGCCAGCAGCTTGGTGGCAGCGCCCTACTACGAGCAGTACTTC.

The V and J genes are TRBV5-5 and TRBJ1-2; a weak D match, TRBD1 (6 bases). Trimming took off 3 bases at V and 2 bases at J, with 11 bases between the two ends. CDR1 is SGHKS, CDR2 YYEKEE, per germline (reference sequence). CDR3 length equals 14 residues. The CDR3 DNA is TGTGCCAGCAGCTCAGGGGCGCTCAACTATGGCTACACCTTC. It encodes CASSSGALNYGYTF.

The chain has TRBV5-1 and TRBJ1-4; a weak D match, TRBD1 (6 bases). The CDR3 spans 16 residues. Deletions cut 0 bases from V and 7 bases from J, with 16 bases between. Per the germline V gene, CDR1 is SGHRS and CDR2 is YFSETQ. CDR3: CASSLASGKGGEKLFF. DNA for the CDR3: TGCGCCAGCAGCTTGGCCTCCGGGAAAGGGGGTGAAAAACTGTTTTTT. Full variable domain (remainder filled in from reference TRBV5-1 and TRBJ1-4): KAGVTQTPRYLIKTRGQQVTLSCSPISGHRSVSWYQQTPGQGLQFLFEYFSETQRNKGNFPGRFSGRQFSNSRSEMNVSTLELGDSALYLCASSLASGKGGEKLFFGSGTQLSVL.

The chain employs TRBV21-1 and TRBJ1-6. TRBV21-1 is a known pseudogene. The CDR3 is 15 amino acids. CDR3 in DNA: TGTGCCAGCAGCAGAATGGGAGGACAGTCTTCACCCCTCCACTTT. It specifies CASSRMGGQSSPLHF.

The V call is TRBV10-3, the J call TRBJ1-4; D not certain. CDR1 ENHRY and CDR2 SYGVKD come from the germline V gene. Trimming left V 8 bases short and J 3 bases short, with 10 bases between. The CDR3 loop spans 13 amino acids. CDR3 region: CAISGRANEKLFF. The CDR3 DNA reads TGTGCCATCTCTGGACGCGCTAATGAAAAACTGTTTTTT.